This record looks at one T cell receptor beta chain sequence and its context. This entry is derived from a study of blood T cell repertoires in COVID-19. Source study methods: Using reference gene primer amplification, nucleated cell counts were estimated. Sequencing used immunoSEQ multiplex PCR; TCRdb keeps in-frame clones, though not all of them. V, J and clone size are those of that table, while D and trimming were read from the DNA. The sample contains 250,000 to 300,000 clones, 88% of which appear only once. Participant-reported clinical history was the basis for cohort assignment. With V trimmed by 5 bases and J by 5 bases, 6 bases remained unmatched. The CDR3 spans 14 residues. Germline V gene lookup returns CDR1 MDHEN and CDR2 SYDVKM.

The source of this sequence is a woman aged 25 to 39 who had recovered from COVID-19. The chain couples TRBV28 to TRBJ2-7; the match to TRBD2 covers 10 bases. The source material was PBMCs or T cells enriched from blood (not recorded which). CDR3 in amino acids: CASSMLAGVNEQYF. Here the CDR3 DNA reads TGTGCCAGCAGTATGCTAGCGGGAGTCAACGAGCAGTACTTC.